One and the same sample provided the 15 T cell receptor beta chains below, sequenced in a study of blood T cell repertoires in COVID-19. Clones were sequenced by immunoSEQ multiplex PCR, and TCRdb holds only the in-frame ones, with some missing. The sample contains some 180,000 clones, around four fifths of which appear only once. The sample was peripheral blood. All receptors derive from a middle-aged woman with COVID-19, enrolled during active disease.

This clone has a single count. This chain links TRBV19 with TRBJ1-6, with D uncertain. From germline, CDR1 is LNHDA and CDR2 SQIVND (reference sequence). The CDR3 is made up of 15 amino acids. The V end lost 4 bases, the J end lost 7 bases, and 14 bases lay between the germline ends. As DNA, the CDR3 is TGTGCCAGTAGTACCCTCACCGGAGGGAATTCACCCCTCCACTTT. Protein: CASSTLTGGNSPLHF.

The rearrangement uses TRBV28 and TRBJ2-2, with 8 bases aligning to TRBD1. From germline, CDR1 is MDHEN and CDR2 SYDVKM. The CDR3 sequence is 14 residues long. With V trimmed by 10 bases and J by 4 bases, 8 bases remained unmatched. Written as DNA, the CDR3 is TGTGCCAAGAAGACAGGGGCGGGCACCGGGGAGCTGTTTTTT. Translation gives CAKKTGAGTGELFF.

The chain combines TRBV28 with TRBJ1-2; D may be TRBD1 (6 bases). Germline assignment: CDR1 MDHEN and CDR2 SYDVKM. The CDR3 length is 12 residues. CDR3 sequence reads: CATQGGGYGYTF. DNA of the CDR3: TGTGCTACACAGGGTGGGGGCTATGGCTACACCTTC.

The chain links TRBV13 to TRBJ1-5; D possibly corresponds to TRBD1 (5 bases). The CDR3 length is 13 residues. Germline lookup yields CDR1 PRHDT and CDR2 FYEKMQ (reference sequence). The V gene lost 3 bases and the J gene lost 4 bases, with 7 bases spanning the gap. The CDR3 loop is CASSFQGNQPQHF. CDR3 DNA sequence: TGTGCCAGCAGCTTTCAGGGTAATCAGCCCCAGCATTTT.

This clone was observed at least ten times. This chain joins TRBV18 and TRBJ2-7, with no clear D. This CDR3 contains 13 residues. In germline, CDR1 is KGHSH, CDR2 LQKENI. With 0 bases removed from V and 4 bases from J, the gap between germline ends came to 7 bases. In DNA, the CDR3 is TGTGCCAGCTCACCACCGTCCGGGTACGAGCAGTACTTC. Translation gives CASSPPSGYEQYF.

The CDR3 DNA reads as TGTGCCAACGCATTGGGGAGGGCCCGATCGGGCGAGCAGTACTTC. It translates to CANALGRARSGEQYF. The chain couples TRBV2 to TRBJ2-7, with 7 bases aligning to TRBD2. In germline, CDR1 is SNHLY, CDR2 FYNNEI. There are 15 residues in the CDR3. With V trimmed by 10 bases and J by 6 bases, 18 bases remained unmatched.

The V and J genes are TRBV6-2 or TRBV6-3 and TRBJ1-5; 9 nucleotides line up with TRBD1. CDR3 length: 15 amino acids. Trimming took 2 bases from V and 5 from J; bases not matched to a gene: 4. The germline gives CDR1 MNHEY, CDR2 SVGEGT. Here the CDR3 reads CASSYGGTGYQPQHF. CDR3 nucleotides: TGTGCCAGCAGTTACGGAGGGACAGGGTATCAGCCCCAGCATTTT.

V is TRBV24-1 and J is TRBJ2-3; 7 bases fit TRBD2. J lost 5 bases, V lost 5 bases, and 6 bases had no gene match. The germline V gene encodes CDR1 KGHDR and CDR2 SFDVKD. This CDR3 region has 14 residues. The CDR3 bases are TGTGCCACCAGTGGGGGGGGAGGAAAAGATACGCAGTATTTT. Protein sequence: CATSGGGGKDTQYF.

The chain recombines TRBV6-4 with TRBJ1-3; D perhaps matches TRBD1 (6 bases). This CDR3 has 15 residues. Trimming took 3 bases from V and 4 from J, leaving 13 bases between them. Looked up from germline, CDR1 is MRHNA and CDR2 is SNTAGT. The CDR3 sequence: CASSEDSGRGNTIYF. CDR3 DNA: TGTGCCAGCAGTGAGGACAGCGGTAGAGGAAACACCATATATTTT.

This chain uses TRBV5-1 with TRBJ2-5; 13 positions agree with TRBD2. Germline V lookup: CDR1 SGHRS, CDR2 YFSETQ. V shed 4 bases and J 2 bases; nucleotides not matched to a gene: 2. The length of the CDR3 is 15 residues. The CDR3 nucleotides read TGCGCCAGCAGCGGGGGACTAGCGGGACAAGAGACCCAGTACTTC. Protein sequence: CASSGGLAGQETQYF.

This clone was observed once. The chain carries TRBV11-2 and TRBJ1-4; TRBD1 might be the D (5 bases). V lost 1 base and J 6 bases, leaving 15 bases between the germline ends. Per germline, CDR1 SGHAT and CDR2 FQNNGV. The CDR3 contains 16 residues. The CDR3 is CASSLGVQGGDEKLFF. The CDR3 DNA is TGTGCCAGCAGCTTAGGAGTTCAGGGTGGCGATGAAAAACTGTTTTTT. Full variable domain (rest looked up from reference TRBV11-2 and TRBJ1-4): EAGVAQSPRYKIIEKRQSVAFWCNPISGHATLYWYQQILGQGPKLLIQFQNNGVVDDSQLPKDRFSAERLKGVDSTLKIQPAKLEDSAVYLCASSLGVQGGDEKLFFGSGTQLSVL.

The CDR3 sequence is CASIPRAGDGYTF. DNA of the CDR3: TGTGCCAGCATTCCCCGGGCGGGGGATGGCTACACCTTC. This sequence joins TRBV6-5 and TRBJ1-2, with TRBD1 as a possible D gene (5 bases). The germline CDR1 and CDR2 sequences are MNHEY and SVGAGI. Trimming pared 7 bases from V and 6 bases from J, leaving 15 bases between. The CDR3 is 13 residues long.

The V call is TRBV3-1 (or the pseudogene TRBV3-2), the J call TRBJ1-3, with D unclear. CDR1 is LGHDT, CDR2 YNNKEL, per germline (reference sequence). V lost 0 bases and J lost 0, with 12 bases in between. The CDR3 has 17 residues. The CDR3: CASSQDMRSFSGNTIYF. Written as DNA, the CDR3 is TGTGCCAGCAGCCAAGATATGCGGAGTTTCTCTGGAAACACCATATATTTT.

This chain connects TRBV11-2 to TRBJ2-7; D is uncertain. This CDR3 spans 16 amino acids. Germline V lookup: CDR1 SGHAT, CDR2 FQNNGV. Trimming removed 4 bases from V and 0 bases from J, with 16 bases in between. The CDR3 nucleotides are TGTGCCAGCAGCTCCCCTGAGGCTGAGAGCTCCTACGAGCAGTACTTC. Translated, it gives CASSSPEAESSYEQYF. Looking up the rest from reference TRBV11-2 and TRBJ2-7 gives the full variable domain: EAGVAQSPRYKIIEKRQSVAFWCNPISGHATLYWYQQILGQGPKLLIQFQNNGVVDDSQLPKDRFSAERLKGVDSTLKIQPAKLEDSAVYLCASSSPEAESSYEQYFGPGTRLTVT.

V gene TRBV2 combines with J gene TRBJ2-2; 12 nucleotides align to TRBD2. CDR1 is SNHLY, CDR2 FYNNEI, per germline. Trimming cost V 8 bases and J 1 base; bases outside gene matches: 2. The CDR3 consists of 15 residues. CDR3 protein: CASQGLAGNTGELFF. As DNA, the CDR3 is TGTGCCAGCCAGGGACTAGCGGGGAACACCGGGGAGCTGTTTTTT.